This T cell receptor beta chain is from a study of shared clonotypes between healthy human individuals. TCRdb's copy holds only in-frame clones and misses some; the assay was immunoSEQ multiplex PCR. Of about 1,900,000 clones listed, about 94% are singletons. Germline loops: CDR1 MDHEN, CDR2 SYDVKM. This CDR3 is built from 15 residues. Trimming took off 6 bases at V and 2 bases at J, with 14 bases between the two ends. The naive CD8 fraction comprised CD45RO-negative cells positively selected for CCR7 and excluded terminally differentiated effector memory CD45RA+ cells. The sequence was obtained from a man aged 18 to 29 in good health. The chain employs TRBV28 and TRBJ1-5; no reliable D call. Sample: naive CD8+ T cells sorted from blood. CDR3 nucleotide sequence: TGTGCCAGCAGGTTCGGACGGAGTGGCAATCAGCCCCAGCATTTT. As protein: CASRFGRSGNQPQHF.